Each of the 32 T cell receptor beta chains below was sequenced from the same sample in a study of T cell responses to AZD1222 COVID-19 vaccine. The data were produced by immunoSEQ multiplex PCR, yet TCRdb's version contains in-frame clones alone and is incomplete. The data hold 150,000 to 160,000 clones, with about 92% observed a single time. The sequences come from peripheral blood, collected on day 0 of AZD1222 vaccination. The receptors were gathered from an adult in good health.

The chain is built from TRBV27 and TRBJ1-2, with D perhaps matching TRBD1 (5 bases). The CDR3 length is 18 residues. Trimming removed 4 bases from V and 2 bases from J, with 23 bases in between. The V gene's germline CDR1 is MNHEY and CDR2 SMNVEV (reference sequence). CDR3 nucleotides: TGTGCCAGCAGTTCATTAACTACCGGGACTGCAAGAAACTATGGCTACACCTTC. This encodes CASSSLTTGTARNYGYTF.

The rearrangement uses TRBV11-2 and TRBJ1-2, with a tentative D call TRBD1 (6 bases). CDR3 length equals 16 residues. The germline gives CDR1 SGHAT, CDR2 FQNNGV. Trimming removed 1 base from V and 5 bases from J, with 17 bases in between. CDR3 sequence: CASSLADQGLGYGYTF. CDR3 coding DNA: TGTGCCAGCAGCTTAGCGGATCAGGGGCTGGGGTATGGCTACACCTTC.

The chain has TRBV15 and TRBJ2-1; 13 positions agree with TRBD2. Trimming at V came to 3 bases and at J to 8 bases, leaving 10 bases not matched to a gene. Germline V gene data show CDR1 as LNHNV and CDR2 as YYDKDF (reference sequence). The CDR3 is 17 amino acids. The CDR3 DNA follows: TGTGCCACCAGCAGTCCCGCGGGGACTAGCGGGAAATATGAGCAGTTCTTC. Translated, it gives CATSSPAGTSGKYEQFF.

DNA of the CDR3: TGTGCCAGCTCACCGGGGCTAGCCCAGGGGTCCTACGAGCAGTACTTC. Protein sequence: CASSPGLAQGSYEQYF. The V gene is TRBV18, the J gene TRBJ2-7; tentatively, D is TRBD1 (6 bases). V dropped 3 bases and J dropped 1 base, with 16 bases sitting between them. This CDR3 has 16 amino acids. Germline V gene lookup returns CDR1 KGHSH and CDR2 LQKENI.

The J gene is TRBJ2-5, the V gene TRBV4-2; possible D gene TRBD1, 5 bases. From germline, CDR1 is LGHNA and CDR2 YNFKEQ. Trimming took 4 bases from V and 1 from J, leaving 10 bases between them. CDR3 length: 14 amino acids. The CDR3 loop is CASSLRVGQETQYF. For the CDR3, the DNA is TGTGCCAGCAGCCTCAGGGTTGGCCAAGAGACCCAGTACTTC.

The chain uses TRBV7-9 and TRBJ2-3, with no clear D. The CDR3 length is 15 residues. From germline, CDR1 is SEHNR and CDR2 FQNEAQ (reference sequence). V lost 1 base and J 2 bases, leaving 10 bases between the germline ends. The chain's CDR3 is CASSLDGQDTDTQYF. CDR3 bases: TGTGCCAGCAGCTTAGACGGGCAGGACACAGATACGCAGTATTTT.

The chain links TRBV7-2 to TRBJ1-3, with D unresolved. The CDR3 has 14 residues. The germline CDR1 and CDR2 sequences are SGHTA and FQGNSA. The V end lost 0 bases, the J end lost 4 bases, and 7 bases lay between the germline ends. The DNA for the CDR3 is TGTGCCAGCAGCTTAGCAAGAGTAGGAAACACCATATATTTT. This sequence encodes CASSLARVGNTIYF.

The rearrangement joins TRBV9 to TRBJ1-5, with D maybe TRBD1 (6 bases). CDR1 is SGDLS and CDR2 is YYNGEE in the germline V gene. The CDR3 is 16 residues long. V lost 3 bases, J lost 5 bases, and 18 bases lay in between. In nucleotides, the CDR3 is TGTGCCAGCAGCGAGGGGGGTTGGGGCGCAGATCAGCCCCAGCATTTT. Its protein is CASSEGGWGADQPQHF.

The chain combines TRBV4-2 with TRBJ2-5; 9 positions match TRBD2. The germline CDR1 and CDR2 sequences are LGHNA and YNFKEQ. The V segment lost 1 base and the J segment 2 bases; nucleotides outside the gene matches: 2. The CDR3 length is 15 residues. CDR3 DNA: TGTGCCAGCAGCCAAGGGACTAGCGAGCAAGAGACCCAGTACTTC. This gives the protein CASSQGTSEQETQYF.

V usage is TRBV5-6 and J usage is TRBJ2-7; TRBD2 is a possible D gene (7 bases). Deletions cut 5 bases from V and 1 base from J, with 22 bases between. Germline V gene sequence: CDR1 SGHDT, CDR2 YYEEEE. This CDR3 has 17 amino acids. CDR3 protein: CASRGGGRTRDSYEQYF. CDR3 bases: TGTGCCAGCAGAGGGGGGGGCAGGACTCGTGATTCCTACGAGCAGTACTTC.

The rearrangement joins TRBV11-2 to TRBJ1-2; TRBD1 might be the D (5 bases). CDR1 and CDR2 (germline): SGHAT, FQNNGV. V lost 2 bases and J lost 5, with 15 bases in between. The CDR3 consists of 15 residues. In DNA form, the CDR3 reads TGTGCCAGCAGCTTAACCCCCCAGGGCCCATATGGCTACACCTTC. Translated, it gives CASSLTPQGPYGYTF.

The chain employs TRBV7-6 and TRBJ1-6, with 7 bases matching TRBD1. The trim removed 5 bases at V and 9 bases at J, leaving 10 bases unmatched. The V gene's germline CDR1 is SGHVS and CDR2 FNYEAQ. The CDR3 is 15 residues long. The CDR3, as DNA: TGTGCCAGCAGCCCCAATACAGGGGATCTTTCACCCCTCCACTTT. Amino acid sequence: CASSPNTGDLSPLHF.

CDR3 sequence reads: CASSLSTYGTEAFF. CDR3 DNA sequence: TGTGCCAGCAGTTTATCCACATACGGGACTGAAGCTTTCTTT. The gene calls are TRBV27 and TRBJ1-1, with unresolved D. The germline gives CDR1 MNHEY, CDR2 SMNVEV (reference sequence). The ends were cut back, 0 bases at V and 5 bases at J, with 10 bases in the middle. CDR3 size: 14 residues.

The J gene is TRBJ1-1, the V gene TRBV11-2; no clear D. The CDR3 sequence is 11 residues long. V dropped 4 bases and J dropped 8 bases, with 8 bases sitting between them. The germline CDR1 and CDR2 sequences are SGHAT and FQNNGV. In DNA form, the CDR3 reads TGTGCCAGCAGCTGGACTCGGGAAGCTTTCTTT. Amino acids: CASSWTREAFF.

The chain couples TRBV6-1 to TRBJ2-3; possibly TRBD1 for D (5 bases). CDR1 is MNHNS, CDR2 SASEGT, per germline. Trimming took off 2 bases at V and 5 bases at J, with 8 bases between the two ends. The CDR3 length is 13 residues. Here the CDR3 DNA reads TGTGCCAGCAGTGAAATAAGGGGAGATACGCAGTATTTT. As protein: CASSEIRGDTQYF.

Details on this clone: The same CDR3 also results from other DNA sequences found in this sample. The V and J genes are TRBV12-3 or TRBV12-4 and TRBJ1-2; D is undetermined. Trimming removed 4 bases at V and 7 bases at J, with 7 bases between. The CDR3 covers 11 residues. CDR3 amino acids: CASSYGSGYTF. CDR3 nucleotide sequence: TGTGCCAGCAGTTACGGGAGTGGCTACACCTTC.

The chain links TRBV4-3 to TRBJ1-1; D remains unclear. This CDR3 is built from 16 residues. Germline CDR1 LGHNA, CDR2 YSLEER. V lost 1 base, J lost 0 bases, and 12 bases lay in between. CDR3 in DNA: TGCGCCAGCAGCCAAGGAGGGTGGGCGGTGAACACTGAAGCTTTCTTT. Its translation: CASSQGGWAVNTEAFF.

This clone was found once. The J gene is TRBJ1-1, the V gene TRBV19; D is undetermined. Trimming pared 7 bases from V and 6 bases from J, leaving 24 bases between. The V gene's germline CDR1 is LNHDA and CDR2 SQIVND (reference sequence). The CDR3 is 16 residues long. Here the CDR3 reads CASTTTPGSGKAEAFF. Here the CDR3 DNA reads TGTGCCAGTACTACAACCCCGGGCTCTGGAAAAGCTGAAGCTTTCTTT.

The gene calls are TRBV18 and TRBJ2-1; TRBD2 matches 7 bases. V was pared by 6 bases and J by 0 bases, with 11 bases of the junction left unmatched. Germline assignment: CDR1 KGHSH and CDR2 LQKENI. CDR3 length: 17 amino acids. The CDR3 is CASSPTFGGSSYNEQFF. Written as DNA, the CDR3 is TGTGCCAGCTCCCCTACGTTCGGGGGGAGCTCCTACAATGAGCAGTTCTTC.

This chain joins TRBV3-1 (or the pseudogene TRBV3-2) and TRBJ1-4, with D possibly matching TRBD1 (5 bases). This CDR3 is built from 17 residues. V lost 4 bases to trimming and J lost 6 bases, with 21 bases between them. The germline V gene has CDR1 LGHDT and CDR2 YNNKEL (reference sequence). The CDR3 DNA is TGTGCCAGCAGCCCAAACCAGGGACGGGGATTTGATGAAAAACTGTTTTTT. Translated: CASSPNQGRGFDEKLFF.

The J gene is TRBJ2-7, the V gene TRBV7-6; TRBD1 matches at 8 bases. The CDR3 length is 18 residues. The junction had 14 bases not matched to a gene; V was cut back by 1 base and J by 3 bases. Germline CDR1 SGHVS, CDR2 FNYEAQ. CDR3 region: CASSLGRQGPWGHYEQYF. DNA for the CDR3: TGTGCCAGCAGCTTAGGACGACAGGGGCCATGGGGCCACTACGAGCAGTACTTC. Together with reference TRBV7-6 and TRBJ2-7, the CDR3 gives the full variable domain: GAGVSQSPRYKVTKRGQDVALRCDPISGHVSLYWYRQALGQGPEFLTYFNYEAQQDKSGLPNDRFSAERPEGSISTLTIQRTEQRDSAMYRCASSLGRQGPWGHYEQYFGPGTRLTVT.

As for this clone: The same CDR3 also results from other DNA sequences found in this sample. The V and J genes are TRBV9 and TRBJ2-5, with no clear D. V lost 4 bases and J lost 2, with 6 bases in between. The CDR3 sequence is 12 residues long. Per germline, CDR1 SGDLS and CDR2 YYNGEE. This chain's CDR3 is CASSRNQETQYF. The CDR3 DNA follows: TGTGCCAGCAGCCGTAATCAAGAGACCCAGTACTTC.

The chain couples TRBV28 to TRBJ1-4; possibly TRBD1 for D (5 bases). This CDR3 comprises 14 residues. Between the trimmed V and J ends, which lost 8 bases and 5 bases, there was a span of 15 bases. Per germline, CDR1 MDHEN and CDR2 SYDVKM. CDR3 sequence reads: CASGAPNPNEKLFF. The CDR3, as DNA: TGTGCCAGCGGGGCCCCTAACCCAAATGAAAAACTGTTTTTT.

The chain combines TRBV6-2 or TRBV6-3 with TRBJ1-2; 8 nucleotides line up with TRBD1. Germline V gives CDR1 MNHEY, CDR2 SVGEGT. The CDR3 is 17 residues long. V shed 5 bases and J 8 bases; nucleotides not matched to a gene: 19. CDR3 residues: CASSRGSGTGPSRGYTF. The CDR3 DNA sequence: TGTGCCAGCAGTAGAGGCTCCGGGACAGGACCATCTCGGGGCTACACCTTC.

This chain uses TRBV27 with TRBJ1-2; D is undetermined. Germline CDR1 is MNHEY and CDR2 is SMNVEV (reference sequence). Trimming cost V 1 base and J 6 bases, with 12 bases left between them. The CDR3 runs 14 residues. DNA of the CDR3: TGTGCCAGCAGTTTATTGGATGGATTTAATGGCTACACCTTC. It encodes CASSLLDGFNGYTF.

CDR3 amino acids: CASSPRTEVWEGTSYEQYF. As DNA, the CDR3 is TGTGCCAGCAGCCCAAGGACAGAAGTATGGGAGGGAACCTCCTACGAGCAGTACTTC. The chain has TRBV5-4 and TRBJ2-7, with a tentative D call TRBD2 (7 bases). The CDR3 consists of 19 residues. Germline V gene sequence: CDR1 SGHNT, CDR2 YYREEE (reference sequence). The ends were cut back, 4 bases at V and 0 bases at J, with 26 bases in the middle.

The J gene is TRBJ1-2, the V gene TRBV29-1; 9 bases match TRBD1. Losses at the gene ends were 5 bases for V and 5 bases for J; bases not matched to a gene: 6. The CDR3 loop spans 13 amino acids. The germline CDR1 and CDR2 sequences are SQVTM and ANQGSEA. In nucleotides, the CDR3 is TGCAGCGTTCCGGGACAGGGCCTTTATGGCTACACCTTC. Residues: CSVPGQGLYGYTF.

The chain's CDR3 is CASSYSRASATNEKLFF. Here the CDR3 DNA reads TGTGCCAGCAGTTACTCTCGGGCCAGTGCAACTAATGAAAAACTGTTTTTT. The chain joins TRBV6-2 or TRBV6-3 to TRBJ1-4; D gene ambiguous. Trimming removed 0 bases from V and 0 bases from J, with 11 bases in between. The germline V gene has CDR1 MNHEY and CDR2 SVGEGT. The CDR3 runs 17 residues.

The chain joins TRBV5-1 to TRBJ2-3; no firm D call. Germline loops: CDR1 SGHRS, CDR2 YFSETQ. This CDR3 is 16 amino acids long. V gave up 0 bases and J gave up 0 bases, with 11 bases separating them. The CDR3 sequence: CASSLAGAASTDTQYF. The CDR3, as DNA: TGCGCCAGCAGCTTGGCGGGCGCGGCAAGCACAGATACGCAGTATTTT.

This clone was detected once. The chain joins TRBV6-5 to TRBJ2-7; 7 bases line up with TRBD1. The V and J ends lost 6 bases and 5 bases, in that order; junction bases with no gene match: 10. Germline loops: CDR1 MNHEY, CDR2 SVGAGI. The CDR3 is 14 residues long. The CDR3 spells CASRARQGYHEQYF. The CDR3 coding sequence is TGTGCCAGCAGAGCTAGACAGGGATACCACGAGCAGTACTTC.

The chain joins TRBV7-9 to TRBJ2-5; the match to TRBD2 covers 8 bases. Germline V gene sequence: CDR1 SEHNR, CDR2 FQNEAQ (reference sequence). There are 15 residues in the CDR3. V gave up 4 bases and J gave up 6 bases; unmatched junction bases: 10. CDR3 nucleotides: TGTGCCAGCAGCTGGACTAGCCGGGGTCAGAAGACCCAGTACTTC. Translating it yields CASSWTSRGQKTQYF.

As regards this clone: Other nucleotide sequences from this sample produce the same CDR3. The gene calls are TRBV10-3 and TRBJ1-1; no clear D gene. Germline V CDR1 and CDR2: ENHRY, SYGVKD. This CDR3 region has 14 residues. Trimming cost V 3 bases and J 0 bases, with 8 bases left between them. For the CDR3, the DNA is TGTGCCATCAGTGAAAGTACAGTGAACACTGAAGCTTTCTTT. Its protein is CAISESTVNTEAFF.